Sequencing of this TCR beta chain was carried out in a study of spatial heterogeneity in lung cancer. For the study at large: Untreated early-stage non-small cell lung cancer patients, 70 to 85 in total, were the donors. Detected sequences consistently included more beta-chain ones than alpha-chain ones. Every unique TCR and UMI combination, on average, appeared more than ten times in raw reads.

One entry per CDR3 protein, called by TCRdb with MiXCR from the 5' RACE reads. Of about 120,000 distinct CDR3 sequences in the sample, 12% were seen once. Time point given: blood at routine non-recurrence follow-up after resection. Sequencing covered unsorted whole RNA taken from tumor, nontumor lung or frozen PBMC. There are 16 residues in the CDR3. The ends were cut back, 4 bases at V and 0 bases at J, with 12 bases in the middle. Germline values: CDR1 MNHNY, CDR2 SVGAGI (reference sequence). The source material was PBMCs, sampled at follow-up. The sequence was collected from a male donor with early-stage non-small cell lung cancer. This chain links TRBV6-6 with TRBJ2-2; weak D call: TRBD2 (6 bases). The CDR3 DNA is TGTGCCAGCAGTTCCCCCCCGGGGGCGAACACCGGGGAGCTGTTTTTT. It is translated as CASSSPPGANTGELFF.